This TCR beta chain was identified during a study of T cell responses to AZD1222 COVID-19 vaccine. Study results and caveats: Epitopes outside B.1.351 and B.1.1.7 mutated regions reportedly drew nearly half of spike TCRs. White British donors predominated, females outnumbered males, and clonal diversity was possibly underestimated.

Worth noting for this clone: The target antigen is unknown.

Clones were sequenced by immunoSEQ multiplex PCR, and TCRdb holds only the in-frame ones, with some missing. The table records about 140,000 clones, 85% to 95% of them present only once. V shed 5 bases and J shed 2 bases, with 17 bases lying between them. Germline loops: CDR1 SGHTA, CDR2 FQGTGA. This CDR3 contains 16 residues. This sample comprised peripheral blood, obtained on day 0 of MenACWY control vaccination. V gene TRBV7-3 combines with J gene TRBJ2-3; weak D call: TRBD2 (7 bases). The source is an adult in good health. The chain's CDR3 is CASSPRGAGYTDTQYF. The DNA of the CDR3 is TGTGCCAGCAGCCCCCGGGGGGCGGGATACACAGATACGCAGTATTTT. Looking up the rest from reference TRBV7-3 and TRBJ2-3 gives the full variable domain: GAGVSQTPSNKVTEKGKYVELRCDPISGHTALYWYRQSLGQGPEFLIYFQGTGAADDSGLPNDRFFAVRPEGSVSTLKIQRTERGDSAVYLCASSPRGAGYTDTQYFGPGTRLTVL.